This T cell receptor beta chain stems from a study of shared clonotypes between healthy human individuals. Whole-study results and caveats: Between a few donors, naive CD4 clonotypes were shared at a level of approximately 5%.

Every immunoSEQ plate was one replicate of a subset's evenly spread DNA. Measured with immunoSEQ multiplex PCR; TCRdb has only the in-frame clones, and not every one. The repertoire holds about 1 million clones, with roughly 70% as singletons. This clone turned up a few times. Antigen unknown. Germline CDR1 and CDR2: MNHEY and SVGAGI. This CDR3 is 15 amino acids long. The ends were cut back, 5 bases at V and 0 bases at J, with 14 bases in the middle. This clonotype was obtained from a man between 18 and 35 years old in good health. The genes are TRBV6-5 and TRBJ2-7, with a possible D match to TRBD1 (6 bases). The sequenced sample consisted of memory CD4+ T cells sorted from blood. Described subset: CD45RA-negative fraction. The CDR3 protein is CASSQGTASSYEQYF. CDR3 sequence (DNA): TGTGCCAGCAGTCAGGGGACGGCCAGCTCCTACGAGCAGTACTTC.